This T cell receptor (beta chain) was recovered during a study of OX40 agonist ivuxolimab in advanced cancers. Only a few counts were recorded for this clone. V was clipped by 4 bases and J by 4 bases, with 16 bases between them. This CDR3 is 15 amino acids long. The germline V gene has CDR1 ENHRY and CDR2 SYGVKD. The repertoire was sequenced with immunoSEQ multiplex PCR; TCRdb's copy has only in-frame clones and lacks some. The data hold roughly 70,000 clones, with roughly 80% observed a single time. The material was CD4+ or CD8+ T cells sorted from blood, obtained in a trial of the OX40 agonist ivuxolimab. This clonotype originated in an adult with an advanced solid tumor such as melanoma, head and neck, liver or kidney cancer. The chain recombines TRBV10-3 with TRBJ1-2; D may be TRBD1 (6 bases). The chain's CDR3 is CAISGGTTKGYGYTF. In DNA form, the CDR3 reads TGTGCCATCAGTGGGGGGACAACGAAAGGCTATGGCTACACCTTC.